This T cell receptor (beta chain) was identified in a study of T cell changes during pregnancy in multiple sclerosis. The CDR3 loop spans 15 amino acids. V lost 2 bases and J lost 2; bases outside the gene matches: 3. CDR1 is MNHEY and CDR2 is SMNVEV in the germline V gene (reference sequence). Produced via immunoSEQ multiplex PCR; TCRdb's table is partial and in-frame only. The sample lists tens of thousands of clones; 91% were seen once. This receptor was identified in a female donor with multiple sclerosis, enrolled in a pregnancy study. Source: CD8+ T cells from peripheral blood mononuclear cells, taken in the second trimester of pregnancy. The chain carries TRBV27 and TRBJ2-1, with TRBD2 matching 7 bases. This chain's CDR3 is CASSLGGSPYNEQFF. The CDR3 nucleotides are TGTGCCAGCAGTTTAGGCGGGAGTCCCTACAATGAGCAGTTCTTC.